This TCR beta chain is from a study of PD-1 blockade in classical Hodgkin lymphoma. Overall study results and limits: The baseline diversity of complete responders showed similarity to that of newly diagnosed patients. The authors have not defined what causes the repertoire differences, possibly disease activity or prior therapy. CD4+ TCR diversity rose significantly by C4D1, and CD8+ TCR diversity did not.

With 6 bases clipped from V and 2 bases from J, the junction kept 5 bases outside the gene matches. Germline assignment: CDR1 MDHEN and CDR2 SYDVKM. This CDR3 contains 14 residues. On this clone itself: The antigen is not known.

Produced via immunoSEQ multiplex PCR; TCRdb's table is partial and in-frame only. This sample carries about 110,000 clones, roughly nine tenths of them seen once, and the ten largest clones take approximately 20%. Following autologous stem cell transplantation, relapse occurred in every patient, and exposure to brentuximab vedotin varied. Sequenced material: peripheral blood mononuclear cells (PBMCs), taken before the second cycle of nivolumab. The chain combines TRBV28 with TRBJ1-1; 8 nucleotides align to TRBD1. The sequence was obtained from a human donor with classical Hodgkin lymphoma. Written as DNA, the CDR3 is TGTGCCAGCAGAAAAGACAGGGGAAACACTGAAGCTTTCTTT. It codes for CASRKDRGNTEAFF.